This T cell receptor (beta chain) originates from a study of Graves' ophthalmopathy and Graves' hyperthyroidism. Findings and limits, study-wide: Ophthalmopathy progression predictions by the model showed 72.22% specificity and approximately 71% sensitivity. Discrimination between ophthalmopathy and stable hyperthyroidism by a 13-signature model showed 87.88% sensitivity and more than 65% specificity.

Patients were diagnosed from clinical symptoms, serum thyroxine, TRAb, thyroid ultrasound and orbital computed tomography. It was from roughly 10 ml of fresh peripheral blood that the PBMCs came. Beta-chain TCR CDR3 regions were amplified from RNA transcripts. HTBI-primed first-round RT-PCR preceded second-round multiplex PCR. TCRdb fed the multiplex PCR reads into MiXCR, producing one record per CDR3 protein. There are about 480,000 distinct CDR3 sequences in the sample; approximately 14% occur only once, and 9.8% lies in the top ten. Of note for this clonotype: The antigen is undetermined.

Sequenced material: blood. This TCR was sampled from a young woman with Graves' ophthalmopathy.

The chain's CDR3 is CASGLGQGKRETQYF. The DNA for the CDR3 is TGTGCTAGTGGTTTGGGGCAGGGGAAAAGAGAGACCCAGTACTTC. V is TRBV12-5 and J is TRBJ2-5, with D maybe TRBD1 (6 bases). CDR3 length: 15 amino acids. V lost 1 base and J lost 4, with 13 bases in between. Germline CDR1 reads LGHNT; CDR2 reads FRNRAP. The full variable domain, with the rest looked up from reference TRBV12-5 and TRBJ2-5, is DARVTQTPRHKVTEMGQEVTMRCQPILGHNTVFWYRQTMMQGLELLAYFRNRAPLDDSGMPKDRFSAEMPDATLATLKIQPSEPRDSAVYFCASGLGQGKRETQYFGPGTRLLVL.